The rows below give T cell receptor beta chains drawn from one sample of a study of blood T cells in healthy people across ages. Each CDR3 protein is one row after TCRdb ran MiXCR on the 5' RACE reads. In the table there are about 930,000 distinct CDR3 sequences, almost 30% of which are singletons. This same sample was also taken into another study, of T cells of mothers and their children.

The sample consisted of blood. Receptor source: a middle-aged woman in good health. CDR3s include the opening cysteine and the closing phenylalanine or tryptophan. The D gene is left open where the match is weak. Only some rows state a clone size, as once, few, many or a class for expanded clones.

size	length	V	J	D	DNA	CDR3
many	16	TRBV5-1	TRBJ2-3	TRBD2	TGTGCCAGCAGCTTATCGAGCGGGGGGTCCACAGATACGCAGTATTTT	CASSLSSGGSTDTQYF
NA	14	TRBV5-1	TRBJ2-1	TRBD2	TGCGCCAGCAGGACTAGCGGGACCAACAATGAGCAGTTCTTC	CASRTSGTNNEQFF
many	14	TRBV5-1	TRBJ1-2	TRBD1	TGCGCCAGCAATTCAGGGACAGGAAACTATGGCTACACCTTC	CASNSGTGNYGYTF
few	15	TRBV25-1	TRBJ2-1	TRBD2	TGTGCCAGCAGTGAACCCAGCGGGGGGTACAATGAGCAGTTCTTC	CASSEPSGGYNEQFF
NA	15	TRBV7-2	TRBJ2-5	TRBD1	TGCGCCAGCAGCCAGGGGGACAGGAGACAAGAGACCCAGTACTTC	CASSQGDRRQETQYF
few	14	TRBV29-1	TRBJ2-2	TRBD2	TGCAGCGTTCTCGGGGGGGCGAACACCGGGGAGCTGTTTTTT	CSVLGGANTGELFF
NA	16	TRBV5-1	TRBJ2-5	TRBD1	TGCGCCAGCAGCTTGGCGACGACAGGGCTCCGAGAGACCCAGTACTTC	CASSLATTGLRETQYF
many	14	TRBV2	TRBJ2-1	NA	TGTGCCAGCAGTGAAGCGGGGGGGCTAAATGAGCAGTTCTTC	CASSEAGGLNEQFF
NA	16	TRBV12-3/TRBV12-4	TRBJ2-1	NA	TGTGCCGGCAGTTTAAGTCTTACTAGCAAGGGGAATGAGCAGTTCTTC	CAGSLSLTSKGNEQFF
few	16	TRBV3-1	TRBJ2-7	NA	TGTGCCAGCAACCAAGGAGCCCTAGCCGTCCCCTACGAGCAGTACTTC	CASNQGALAVPYEQYF
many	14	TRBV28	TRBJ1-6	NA	TGTGCCAGCAGTTTAATTCGGGTAAATTCACCCCTCCACTTT	CASSLIRVNSPLHF
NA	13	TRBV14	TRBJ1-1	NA	TGTGCCAGCAGCCAAGATATGGGCACTGAAGCTTTCTTT	CASSQDMGTEAFF
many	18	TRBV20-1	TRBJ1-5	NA	TGCAGTGCTAGGACCGGCATCGGGGATTCGGATAGCAATCAGCCCCAGCATTTT	CSARTGIGDSDSNQPQHF
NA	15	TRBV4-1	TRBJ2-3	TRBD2	TGCGCCAGCAGCCAAGATGCGGGGGTCTTGGATACGCAGTATTTT	CASSQDAGVLDTQYF
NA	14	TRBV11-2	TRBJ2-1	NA	TGTGCCAGCAGCCAGAGCACAGGGGACTACGAGCAGTTCTTC	CASSQSTGDYEQFF
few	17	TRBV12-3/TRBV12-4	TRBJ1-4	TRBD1	TGTGCCAGCAGGCTGGGACAGGGGGCGGATAGTACTGAAAAACTGTTTTTT	CASRLGQGADSTEKLFF
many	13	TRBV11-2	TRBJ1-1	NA	TGTGCCAGCAGCGCTACCGGGACATCCGAAGCTTTCTTT	CASSATGTSEAFF
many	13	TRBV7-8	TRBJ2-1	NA	TGTGCCAGCAGCAAATCCAACCCTAATGAGCAGTTCTTC	CASSKSNPNEQFF
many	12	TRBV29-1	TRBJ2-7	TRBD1	TGCAGCGCCCTGGGACAGGCCTACGAGCAGTACTTC	CSALGQAYEQYF
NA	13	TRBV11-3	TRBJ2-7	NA	TGTGTCAGCAGCTTAGCCAGGGACCGCGAGCAGTACTTC	CVSSLARDREQYF
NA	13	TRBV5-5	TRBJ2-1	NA	TGTGCCAACAGCTTGGATCACTACAATGAGCAGTTCTTC	CANSLDHYNEQFF
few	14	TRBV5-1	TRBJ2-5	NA	TGCGCCAGCAGCGTGACTACGATGGAAGAGACCCAGTACTTC	CASSVTTMEETQYF
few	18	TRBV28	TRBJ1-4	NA	TGTGCCAGCAGTTTCCACCTCCATAGGACAGCAACTAATGAAAAACTGTTTTTT	CASSFHLHRTATNEKLFF
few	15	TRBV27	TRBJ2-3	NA	TGTGCCAGCAGTTTGTCTCGGGTACGGACAGATACGCAGTATTTT	CASSLSRVRTDTQYF
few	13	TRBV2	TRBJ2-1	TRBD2	TGTGCCAGCACTATAGGACTAGCGGGGCACAGGTTCTTC	CASTIGLAGHRFF
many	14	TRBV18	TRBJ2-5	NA	TGTGCCAGCTCATCCTACGGGCCCCAAGAGACCCAGTACTTC	CASSSYGPQETQYF
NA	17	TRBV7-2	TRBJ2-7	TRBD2	TGTGCCAGCAGCTTAAGGGGGGCGGGGGGTTCCTACAATGTGCAGTACTTC	CASSLRGAGGSYNVQYF
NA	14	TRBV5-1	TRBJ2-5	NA	TGCGCCAGCAGCTTGGGTTCAAACCGAGAGACCCAGTACTTC	CASSLGSNRETQYF
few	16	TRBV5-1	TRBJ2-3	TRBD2	TGCGCCAGCAGCTTCGAGTCGGGGGGGACGAGGGATACGCAGTATTTT	CASSFESGGTRDTQYF
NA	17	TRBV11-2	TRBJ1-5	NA	TGTGCCAGCAGCGACACGTCCCGGGGGAACAGCAATCAGCCCCAGCATTTT	CASSDTSRGNSNQPQHF
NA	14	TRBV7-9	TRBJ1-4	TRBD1	TGTGCCAGCGGCTTCGGACAGGGACCTGAAAAACTGTTTTTT	CASGFGQGPEKLFF
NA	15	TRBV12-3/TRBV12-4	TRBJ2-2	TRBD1	TGTGCCAGCAGTCCCCTGGGACAGGGGTACCGGGAGCTGTTTTTT	CASSPLGQGYRELFF
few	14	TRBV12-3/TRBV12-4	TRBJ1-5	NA	TGTGCCAGCAGTTTTGGGGTGATCGGTCAGCCCCAGCATTTT	CASSFGVIGQPQHF
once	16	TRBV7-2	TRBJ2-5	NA	TGTGCCAGCAGGGAGGGGCAGGGATGGGTTGTGGAGACCCAGTACTTC	CASREGQGWVVETQYF
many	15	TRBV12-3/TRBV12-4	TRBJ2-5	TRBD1	TGTGCCAGCAGTTTCCGGGACAGGGTGCAAGAGACCCAGTACTTC	CASSFRDRVQETQYF
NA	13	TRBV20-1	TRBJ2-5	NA	TGCAGTGCTAGAGGTCATAACCAAGAGACCCAGTACTTC	CSARGHNQETQYF
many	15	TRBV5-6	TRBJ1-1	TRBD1	TGTGCCAGCAGCCGACGGACAGGGCGATACACTGAAGCTTTCTTT	CASSRRTGRYTEAFF
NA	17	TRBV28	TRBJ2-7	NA	TGTGCCAGCAGTTTCACAGGGGCTAGCGAGGGATCCTACGAGCAGTACTTC	CASSFTGASEGSYEQYF
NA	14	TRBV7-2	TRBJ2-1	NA	TGTGCCAGCAGCTTAGAACAGGGTTACGGTGAGCAGTTCTTC	CASSLEQGYGEQFF
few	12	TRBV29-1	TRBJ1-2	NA	TGCAGCGTCGAGGGGACCCCAAACGGCTACACCTTC	CSVEGTPNGYTF
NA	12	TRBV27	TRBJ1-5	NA	TGTGCCAGCAGTTTGGGTCGTGGGGCCCAGCATTTT	CASSLGRGAQHF
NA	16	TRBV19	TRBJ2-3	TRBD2	TGTGCCAGTAGTCCCTCGCGGGGGGTCCCCACAGATACGCAGTATTTT	CASSPSRGVPTDTQYF
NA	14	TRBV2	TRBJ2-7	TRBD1	TGTGCCAGCAGTGGACAGGGTGGGGCGAACGAGCAGTACTTC	CASSGQGGANEQYF
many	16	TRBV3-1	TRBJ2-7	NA	TGTGCCAGCAGCCAGGAGACAGCCGCCTACTCCTACGAGCAGTACTTC	CASSQETAAYSYEQYF
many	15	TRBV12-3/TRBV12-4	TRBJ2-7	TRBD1	TGTGCCAGCAGTTTCGGGACAGGCAAATCCTACGAGCAGTACTTC	CASSFGTGKSYEQYF
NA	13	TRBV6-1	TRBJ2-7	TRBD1	TGTGCCAGCAGTGAGGGACAGGGATACGTGCAGTACTTC	CASSEGQGYVQYF
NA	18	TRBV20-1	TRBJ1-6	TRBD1	TGCAGTGCTAGACCAGGACAGGCCGCCCGTGGGAGTAATTCACCCCTCCACTTT	CSARPGQAARGSNSPLHF
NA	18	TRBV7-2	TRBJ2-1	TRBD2	TGTGCCAGCAGCGCTTGGACTAGTTTGCCGAGCTCCTACAATGAGCAGTTCTTC	CASSAWTSLPSSYNEQFF
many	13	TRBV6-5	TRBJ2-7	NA	TGTGCCAGCAGTTCAGAAGATACCTACGAGCAGTACTTC	CASSSEDTYEQYF
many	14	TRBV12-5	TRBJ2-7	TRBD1	TGTGCTAGTGGCTGGACAGGGGGCATGAACGAGCAGTACTTC	CASGWTGGMNEQYF
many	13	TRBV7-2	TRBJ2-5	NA	TGTGCCAGCAGCCGGGACTCGCTGCAGACCCAGTACTTC	CASSRDSLQTQYF